What follows is one TCR beta chain and its context. The antigen remains undetermined. A single record per CDR3 protein comes from TCRdb applying MiXCR to the reads. The table lists approximately 77,000 distinct CDR3 sequences, less than 25% of them singletons. V lost 1 base, J lost 8 bases, and 11 bases lay in between. Germline loops: CDR1 SQVTM, CDR2 ANQGSEA. The CDR3 has 13 amino acids. This sample is drawn from a study of type 1 regulatory T cells. Regarding the study as a whole: Compared with non-Tr1 cells, Tr1 cells showed a narrower TCR repertoire.

The specimen sequenced was cultured type 1 regulatory T (Tr1) cells, either the whole culture or a sorted fraction (not recorded which). The receptor was isolated from a human donor in good health. This chain connects TRBV29-1 to TRBJ1-4; tentatively, D is TRBD1 (5 bases). CDR3 sequence (DNA): TGCAGCGTTGAAGGGCAGGGTGGGGAAAAACTGTTTTTT. Amino acids: CSVEGQGGEKLFF.